This T cell receptor (beta chain) was profiled in a study of shared clonotypes between healthy human individuals. Germline V gene data show CDR1 as SQVTM and CDR2 as ANQGSEA. The CDR3 contains 13 residues. Regarding the study as a whole: Generally, naive subsets (rather than memory subsets) showed larger estimated richness.

The method was immunoSEQ multiplex PCR; TCRdb's version includes in-frame clones alone and lacks a portion of them. The sample gives millions of clones, roughly 94% of which show up once; approximately 0.13% is in the top ten. Regarding this clone: No antigen is known for it. Possible read error: a much larger clone is one base away.

The TCR originated in a man younger than 35 in good health. V and J are TRBV29-1 and TRBJ1-4; D gene uncertain. Source material: naive CD4+ T cells sorted from blood. The subset was: CD45RA+ positively selected. The CDR3 loop reads CGVKASPNEKLFF. CDR3 nucleotide sequence: TGCGGCGTCAAGGCTTCTCCTAATGAAAAACTGTTTTTT.